This T cell receptor (beta chain) is drawn from a study of T cells in pancreatic ductal adenocarcinoma. The selected patients with pancreatic ductal adenocarcinoma had surgery but no neoadjuvant therapy. TCRdb's table, derived via immunoSEQ multiplex PCR, lists solely in-frame clones and lacks some. The sample lists just under 30,000 clones, approximately 90% occurring once. The germline gives CDR1 MNHNS, CDR2 SASEGT. This CDR3 is built from 20 residues. V gave up 4 bases and J gave up 7 bases, with 31 bases separating them. A note on this clone: The antigen is undetermined.

General study points: The resected cohort was biased toward the minority with early-stage disease. Mean clonality was roughly 0.11 in tumors and roughly 0.07 in blood, not significantly different. Enrichment of CD45RO+ effector over naive T cells in tumors may bias clonality. Tumor samples had fewer productive templates and 7.5 to 9.5-fold fewer unique clonotypes than blood.

Sequencing used PBMCs. The clonotype was recovered from a human donor with pancreatic ductal adenocarcinoma. The rearrangement links TRBV6-1 to TRBJ1-4; D might be TRBD1 (5 bases). The CDR3 DNA reads TGTGCCAGCAGTGTAAATGTCTATGTCCGAGGGGCTTCCTCTCCTGAAAAACTGTTTTTT. This codes for CASSVNVYVRGASSPEKLFF.